The rows below give T cell receptor beta chains drawn from one sample of a study of blood T cell repertoires in COVID-19. Some clones are missing from TCRdb's copy, which holds only in-frame ones; the method was immunoSEQ multiplex PCR. The profile covers under 250,000 clones, with roughly four fifths appearing a single time and approximately 12% taken by the ten largest. Sequences were obtained from peripheral blood. The receptors derive from a woman between 35 and 50 years old with acute or convalescent COVID-19. Each CDR3 is given with its conserved first and last residue. D genes are given only for firm matches. Clone size, where shown, is once, few, many, or a class for clones that have expanded.

j_gene | abundance | v_gene | d_gene | CDR3aa | CDR3nt
TRBJ1-6 | NA | TRBV30 | NA | CAWNQGTRSPLHF | TGTGCCTGGAATCAGGGCACCCGTTCACCCCTCCACTTT
TRBJ2-5 | NA | TRBV12-3/TRBV12-4 | NA | CASSQGRQETQYF | TGTGCCAGCAGCCAAGGGAGGCAAGAGACCCAGTACTTC
TRBJ1-2 | once | TRBV6-5 | NA | CASSYDPGSGSGYTF | TGTGCCAGCAGTTACGATCCAGGATCTGGGTCGGGCTACACCTTC
TRBJ1-1 | once | TRBV12-5 | NA | CASGLFSYTEAFF | TGTGCTAGTGGTTTGTTCTCCTACACTGAAGCTTTCTTT
TRBJ2-1 | NA | TRBV19 | NA | CASSWRAPGEQFF | TGTGCCAGTAGTTGGCGGGCCCCCGGTGAGCAGTTCTTC
TRBJ1-5 | NA | TRBV5-5 | NA | CASSLVRGSNQPQHF | TGTGCCAGCAGCTTGGTAAGGGGTAGCAATCAGCCCCAGCATTTT
TRBJ2-3 | NA | TRBV24-1 | NA | CATSGGRGTDTQYF | TGTGCCACCAGTGGGGGGCGCGGCACAGATACGCAGTATTTT
TRBJ1-2 | NA | TRBV5-5 | TRBD1 | CASSSGQGVYGYTF | TGTGCCAGCAGCTCAGGACAGGGGGTCTATGGCTACACCTTC
TRBJ1-1 | NA | TRBV18 | TRBD1 | CASSTQGAWTEAFF | TGTGCCAGCTCAACACAGGGGGCCTGGACTGAAGCTTTCTTT
TRBJ2-5 | NA | TRBV11-2 | NA | CASSPERQLRSQETQYF | TGTGCCAGCAGCCCCGAGAGGCAACTTCGTAGCCAAGAGACCCAGTACTTC
TRBJ2-1 | NA | TRBV6-5 | NA | CASKSVPNAGEQFF | TGTGCCAGCAAGTCAGTCCCGAATGCTGGTGAGCAGTTCTTC
TRBJ1-2 | NA | TRBV19 | TRBD1 | CATLEAGTGYGYTF | TGTGCCACCCTAGAGGCCGGGACAGGGTATGGCTACACCTTC
TRBJ1-5 | once | TRBV6-2/TRBV6-3 | NA | CASSSWDTVNQPQHF | TGTGCCAGCAGCTCCTGGGACACTGTAAATCAGCCCCAGCATTTT
TRBJ2-3 | few | TRBV6-4 | NA | CASSKMGLSTDTQYF | TGTGCCAGCAGCAAAATGGGACTTTCCACAGATACGCAGTATTTT
TRBJ1-2 | NA | TRBV3-1/TRBV3-2 | TRBD1 | CASSQGTGLNYGYTF | TGTGCCAGCAGCCAAGGGACAGGCCTCAACTATGGCTACACCTTC
TRBJ1-2 | NA | TRBV7-2 | TRBD1 | CASSLRAGGTLNGYTF | TGTGCCAGCAGCTTAAGGGCAGGGGGCACTCTAAATGGCTACACCTTC
TRBJ2-3 | NA | TRBV7-9 | NA | CASSLDGRSTDTQYF | TGTGCCAGCAGCTTAGATGGCAGGTCCACAGATACGCAGTATTTT
TRBJ1-2 | NA | TRBV2 | NA | CASRGVNYGYTF | TGTGCCAGCAGGGGCGTTAACTATGGCTACACCTTC
TRBJ1-2 | NA | TRBV10-2 | TRBD1 | CASSPGQGVGGYTF | TGCGCCAGCAGCCCCGGGCAGGGGGTCGGAGGCTACACCTTC
TRBJ2-7 | NA | TRBV19 | NA | CASSIDSGQFYEQYF | TGTGCCAGTAGTATAGACTCGGGACAATTCTACGAGCAGTACTTC
TRBJ2-4 | NA | TRBV3-1/TRBV3-2 | NA | CASSPYRGRDKNIQYF | TGTGCCAGCAGCCCATACAGGGGGAGGGACAAAAACATTCAGTACTTC
TRBJ2-7 | NA | TRBV3-1/TRBV3-2 | TRBD2 | CASSQLDSGAQYF | TGTGCCAGCAGCCAATTGGATAGCGGGGCCCAGTACTTC
TRBJ2-7 | NA | TRBV5-1 | TRBD2 | CASSLVGGESYEQYF | TGCGCCAGCAGCTTGGTGGGGGGGGAGTCCTACGAGCAGTACTTC
TRBJ2-7 | NA | TRBV4-1 | TRBD1 | CASSQDDRGISYEQYF | TGCGCCAGCAGCCAAGATGACAGGGGGATCTCCTACGAGCAGTACTTC
TRBJ1-1 | NA | TRBV11-2 | NA | CASRVPATETSIF | TGTGCCAGCAGGGTACCCGCCACAGAGACCTCCATCTTT
TRBJ1-1 | NA | TRBV18 | NA | CASSPVGGNTEAFF | TGTGCCAGCTCACCGGTTGGCGGGAACACTGAAGCTTTCTTT
TRBJ1-1 | NA | TRBV30 | NA | CAWSDTGTEAFF | TGTGCCTGGAGTGACACAGGGACTGAAGCTTTCTTT
TRBJ2-1 | NA | TRBV27 | NA | CASSFTGFEQFF | TGTGCCAGCAGTTTTACGGGGTTTGAGCAGTTCTTC
TRBJ2-7 | NA | TRBV15 | TRBD1 | CATSRRDRAHEQYF | TGTGCCACCAGCAGGAGGGACAGGGCCCACGAGCAGTACTTC
TRBJ2-1 | NA | TRBV3-1/TRBV3-2 | TRBD1 | CASTPLNRGNEQFF | TGTGCCAGCACCCCACTCAACAGGGGAAATGAGCAGTTCTTC
TRBJ1-6 | NA | TRBV6-2/TRBV6-3 | NA | CASSAGRSVNSPLHF | TGTGCCAGCAGTGCGGGACGAAGCGTTAATTCACCCCTCCACTTT
TRBJ1-1 | NA | TRBV3-1/TRBV3-2 | NA | CASSQGGEAGAFF | TGTGCCAGCAGCCAAGGAGGCGAAGCGGGGGCTTTCTTT
TRBJ2-7 | medium-sized | TRBV6-2/TRBV6-3 | TRBD2 | CASSYGTSGSYEQYF | TGTGCCAGCAGTTACGGGACTAGCGGTTCCTACGAGCAGTACTTC
TRBJ2-3 | NA | TRBV19 | TRBD1 | CASSNDRGIDTQYF | TGTGCCAGTAGTAATGACAGGGGGATAGATACGCAGTATTTT
TRBJ1-3 | NA | TRBV5-7 | TRBD1 | CASSSMTGGPYSGNTIYF | TGTGCCAGCAGCTCGATGACAGGGGGCCCATACTCTGGAAACACCATATATTTT
TRBJ2-3 | NA | TRBV5-6 | TRBD1 | CASRRPGQGKDTQYF | TGTGCCAGCAGGAGACCGGGACAGGGGAAGGATACGCAGTATTTT
TRBJ1-4 | NA | TRBV18 | TRBD1 | CASSPGQNEKLFF | TGTGCCAGCTCACCGGGACAGAATGAAAAACTGTTTTTT
TRBJ1-2 | NA | TRBV11-2 | TRBD1 | CASSLGDRGLAGYTF | TGTGCCAGCAGCTTAGGGGACAGGGGGCTTGCTGGCTACACCTTC
TRBJ2-7 | NA | TRBV5-1 | TRBD1 | CASSLVGGQGAFYEQYF | TGCGCCAGCAGCTTGGTGGGTGGACAGGGGGCCTTCTACGAGCAGTACTTC
TRBJ1-2 | NA | TRBV3-1/TRBV3-2 | NA | CASSQVDDSPYF | TGTGCCAGCAGCCAAGTAGATGACAGTCCATATTTC
TRBJ2-3 | NA | TRBV2 | NA | CASSEEEQWRDTQYF | TGTGCCAGCAGTGAGGAGGAACAGTGGAGGGATACGCAGTATTTT
TRBJ2-7 | NA | TRBV19 | TRBD2 | CASSTSGTSGRGIEQYF | TGTGCCAGTAGTACCTCCGGGACTAGCGGGAGAGGAATCGAGCAGTACTTC
TRBJ2-7 | few | TRBV28 | TRBD2 | CASRQGTSGRGEQYF | TGTGCCAGCAGACAAGGGACTAGCGGGAGAGGCGAGCAGTACTTC
TRBJ1-4 | NA | TRBV2 | NA | CASNGREGEKLFF | TGTGCCAGCAACGGCAGGGAGGGAGAAAAACTGTTTTTT
TRBJ2-7 | few | TRBV9 | TRBD2 | CASSPSGVISYEQYF | TGTGCCAGCAGCCCCAGCGGGGTGATCTCCTACGAGCAGTACTTC
TRBJ2-7 | NA | TRBV6-2/TRBV6-3 | TRBD2 | CASSYFSGRVDEQYF | TGTGCCAGCAGTTACTTTAGCGGGAGGGTCGACGAGCAGTACTTC
TRBJ2-1 | NA | TRBV7-9 | TRBD2 | CASSPRTSGYNEQFF | TGTGCCAGCAGCCCTCGGACTAGCGGATACAATGAGCAGTTCTTC
TRBJ2-7 | once | TRBV4-3 | NA | CASSQVERVQGYEQYF | TGCGCCAGCAGCCAAGTAGAGAGGGTACAGGGCTACGAGCAGTACTTC
TRBJ1-1 | few | TRBV27 | NA | CASSFTGYTEAFF | TGTGCCAGCAGTTTTACGGGATACACTGAAGCTTTCTTT
TRBJ2-2 | NA | TRBV6-5 | NA | CASRLRGELFF | TGTGCCAGCAGACTTAGAGGGGAGCTGTTTTTT